These 12 T cell receptor beta chains were all obtained from the same sample, sequenced in a study of Ad26.COV2.S vaccination and SARS-CoV-2 variants. As for treatment: over 15 received Ad26.COV2.S at low or high dose, single or two shots; roughly five received placebo; per-sample allocation not given. Day 63 after the first injection of vaccine or placebo was the sampling time. Assay used: immunoSEQ multiplex PCR; TCRdb lists only in-frame clones, some missing. The sample shows about 680,000 clones, roughly 90% of them seen only once. The specimen was peripheral blood, collected in a trial of Ad26.COV2.S vaccine versus placebo. The receptors derive from a person between 18 and 65 years old who received the Ad26.COV2.S COVID-19 vaccine or a placebo.

The J gene is TRBJ2-2, the V gene TRBV18; D not certain. The CDR3 has 12 amino acids. The germline CDR1 and CDR2 sequences are KGHSH and LQKENI. Trimming took 10 bases from V and 0 from J, leaving 6 bases between them. The CDR3: CATGPNTGELFF. Written as DNA, the CDR3 is TGTGCCACCGGACCGAACACCGGGGAGCTGTTTTTT. The full variable domain, rest sourced from reference TRBV18 and TRBJ2-2, is NAGVMQNPRHLVRRRGQEARLRCSPMKGHSHVYWYRQLPEEGLKFMVYLQKENIIDESGMPKERFSAEFPKEGPSILRIQQVVRGDSAAYFCATGPNTGELFFGEGSRLTVL.

V and J are TRBV19 and TRBJ1-4; possibly TRBD1 for D (6 bases). The germline V and J ends were trimmed by 9 bases and 11 bases, with 22 bases remaining between them. CDR1 and CDR2 (germline): LNHDA, SQIVND (reference sequence). This CDR3 has 14 residues. CDR3 region: CASTFRTNTGKLFF. The CDR3 nucleotides read TGTGCCAGCACATTCCGGACGAACACAGGGAAACTGTTTTTT.

The gene calls are TRBV24-1 and TRBJ2-5; D perhaps matches TRBD2 (6 bases). Trimming took 4 bases from V and 5 from J, leaving 7 bases between them. Germline lookup yields CDR1 KGHDR and CDR2 SFDVKD. There are 12 residues in the CDR3. The CDR3 loop reads CATSEEGETQYF. The CDR3 DNA sequence: TGTGCCACCAGTGAGGAGGGGGAGACCCAGTACTTC.

The chain uses TRBV5-6 and TRBJ2-7; 8 nucleotides match TRBD2. Trimming cost V 3 bases and J 2 bases; bases outside gene matches: 4. Per the germline V gene, CDR1 is SGHDT and CDR2 is YYEEEE. The CDR3 covers 14 residues. The CDR3 coding sequence is TGTGCCAGCAGCTCGGGACTAGGGACCTACGAGCAGTACTTC. This translates into CASSSGLGTYEQYF.

The chain has TRBV15 and TRBJ2-1, with D unresolved. The V end was cut by 1 base, the J end by 6 bases, with 13 bases between. This CDR3 is 15 amino acids long. Germline assignment: CDR1 LNHNV and CDR2 YYDKDF (reference sequence). The CDR3, as DNA: TGTGCCACCAGCAGAGGGCTCCCGTATGCCAATGAGCAGTTCTTC. Its protein product is CATSRGLPYANEQFF. Full variable domain (missing parts from reference TRBV15 and TRBJ2-1): DAMVIQNPRYQVTQFGKPVTLSCSQTLNHNVMYWYQQKSSQAPKLLFHYYDKDFNNEADTPDNFQSRRPNTSFCFLDIRSPGLGDTAMYLCATSRGLPYANEQFFGPGTRLTVL.

This chain joins TRBV6-4 and TRBJ2-1; D unclear. This CDR3 is 12 amino acids long. CDR1 is MRHNA and CDR2 is SNTAGT in the germline V gene. Between the trimmed V and J ends, which lost 3 bases and 11 bases, there was a span of 11 bases. CDR3 amino acids: CASSEDLVKQFF. The DNA for the CDR3 is TGTGCCAGCAGTGAGGACCTGGTGAAGCAGTTCTTC.

This clone showed up just a few times. The rearrangement joins TRBV7-9 to TRBJ2-7; 10 bases match TRBD2. V lost 0 bases, J lost 2 bases, and 1 base stayed unmatched. The V gene's germline CDR1 is SEHNR and CDR2 FQNEAQ (reference sequence). CDR3 length equals 15 residues. The CDR3 DNA reads as TGTGCCAGCAGCTTAGCTAGCGGGGGGACCTACGAGCAGTACTTC. Translation gives CASSLASGGTYEQYF.

The V and J genes are TRBV5-4 and TRBJ2-3; weak D call: TRBD1 (5 bases). The germline gives CDR1 SGHNT, CDR2 YYREEE (reference sequence). The CDR3 is 15 residues long. V lost 0 bases and J lost 2, with 10 bases in between. The CDR3 protein is CASSLGTPSTDTQYF. The CDR3 nucleotides are TGTGCCAGCAGCTTGGGGACACCCTCCACAGATACGCAGTATTTT. The whole variable domain, filled in from reference TRBV5-4 and TRBJ2-3, reads ETGVTQSPTHLIKTRGQQVTLRCSSQSGHNTVSWYQQALGQGPQFIFQYYREEENGRGNFPPRFSGLQFPNYSSELNVNALELDDSALYLCASSLGTPSTDTQYFGPGTRLTVL.

V is TRBV2 and J is TRBJ2-3, with 8 bases that match TRBD2. From germline, CDR1 is SNHLY and CDR2 FYNNEI. Trimming cost V 5 bases and J 2 bases; bases outside gene matches: 9. This CDR3 contains 16 residues. The CDR3, as DNA: TGTGCCAGCAGTAAGGGACTAGGAGAATTCACAGATACGCAGTATTTT. This codes for CASSKGLGEFTDTQYF.

This clone has only a few counts. Other DNA sequences within the sample encode an identical CDR3. V and J are TRBV10-3 and TRBJ2-5; D ambiguous. The germline CDR1 and CDR2 sequences are ENHRY and SYGVKD. Trimming took 3 bases from V and 2 from J, leaving 1 base between them. The CDR3 is made up of 11 amino acids. The CDR3 reads CAISEQETQYF. The CDR3, as DNA: TGTGCCATCAGTGAACAAGAGACCCAGTACTTC.

In its sample, this clone was seen once. The genes are TRBV7-9 and TRBJ1-2; no clear D gene. Germline CDR1 SEHNR, CDR2 FQNEAQ (reference sequence). Trimming took off 5 bases at V and 2 bases at J, with 24 bases between the two ends. The length of the CDR3 is 18 residues. The CDR3 is CASSPPYFVASDNYGYTF. The CDR3 region has the DNA TGTGCCAGCAGCCCCCCATATTTCGTCGCCTCCGACAACTATGGCTACACCTTC. The variable domain in full, with the rest retrieved from reference TRBV7-9 and TRBJ1-2, is DTGVSQNPRHKITKRGQNVTFRCDPISEHNRLYWYRQTLGQGPEFLTYFQNEAQLEKSRLLSDRFSAERPKGSFSTLEIQRTEQGDSAMYLCASSPPYFVASDNYGYTFGSGTRLTVV.

This chain links TRBV24-1 with TRBJ2-1, with 12 bases aligning to TRBD2. Germline CDR1 KGHDR, CDR2 SFDVKD. The CDR3 runs to 16 residues. V dropped 4 bases and J dropped 7; count of bases not matched to a gene: 7. CDR3 loop: CATSDRLAGARNEQFF. The CDR3 DNA reads as TGTGCCACCAGTGACCGACTAGCGGGAGCGAGGAATGAGCAGTTCTTC.